This T cell receptor beta chain emerged from a study of blood T cell repertoires in COVID-19. Whole-study context: Sample material is recorded as cDNA or gDNA derived from T cells, B-cell-depleted T cells, or PBMCs.

Cohort allocation depended upon clinical history that participants reported. In the study's own analysis: The assay estimated nucleated cells by amplifying reference gene primers. Clones were read by immunoSEQ multiplex PCR, and TCRdb kept only the in-frame ones, dropping some. D and trimming were read from the DNA, whereas the V and J calls and clone size are those reported in that table. Of 200,000 to 250,000 clones detected, about 90% appear once; the ten largest clones hold over 0.75%. V was cut by 1 base and J by 5 bases, with 15 bases left in between. This CDR3 is 16 amino acids long. Germline CDR1 MGHRA, CDR2 YSYEKL.

The genes are TRBV4-1 and TRBJ1-5; D gene uncertain. This clonotype was sampled from a man aged 50 to 59 who had been exposed to COVID-19. The specimen was PBMCs or T cells enriched from blood (not recorded which). CDR3 coding DNA: TGCGCCAGCAGCCAAGCGTCGTATGTAGAAGATCAGCCCCAGCATTTT. As protein: CASSQASYVEDQPQHF.